Here is one T cell receptor beta chain with its context. This sample was taken from a study of cytomegalovirus exposure and HLA in healthy donors. V lost 6 bases, J lost 3 bases, and 11 bases stayed unmatched. The CDR3 runs to 16 residues. Germline V gene data show CDR1 as GTSNPN and CDR2 as SVGIG (reference sequence). PCR involved 60 Vbeta and 13 Jbeta primers. The repertoire was sequenced with immunoSEQ multiplex PCR; TCRdb's copy has only in-frame clones and lacks some. Of roughly 26,000 clones listed, 70% are singletons. The chain combines TRBV30 with TRBJ2-3; 11 bases match TRBD2. The sequence came from a woman in her forties or fifties in good health and CMV-seronegative. Sequenced sample: PBMCs. Written as DNA, the CDR3 is TGTGCCTGCAAACCACTAGCGGGAGAGAAGACAGATACGCAGTATTTT. Amino acid sequence: CACKPLAGEKTDTQYF.